This TCR beta chain appears in the sequencing data of a study of spatial heterogeneity in lung cancer. The wider study: Each time, sequencing found more beta-chain sequences than alpha-chain sequences.

As to time point: blood at routine non-recurrence follow-up after resection. Sequencing of whole RNA from tumor, nontumor lung or frozen PBMC involved no sorting. This clonotype was picked up many times. The target antigen is unknown. Study conclusions and caveats: TCRs found ubiquitously expanded in tumor appeared in blood more at resection than at follow-up.

The germline CDR1 and CDR2 sequences are SQVTM and ANQGSEA. The V end lost 4 bases, the J end lost 4 bases, and 20 bases lay between the germline ends. The CDR3 runs to 15 residues. TCRdb ran MiXCR on the 5' RACE reads and lists one entry per CDR3 protein. Of 25,000 to 30,000 distinct CDR3 sequences detected, around 6.1% appear once; the ten largest clones hold 20% to 25%. Material: PBMCs, obtained at follow-up. This sequence joins TRBV29-1 and TRBJ2-7, with D perhaps matching TRBD1 (6 bases). The clonotype originates from a male donor with early-stage non-small cell lung cancer. This CDR3 reads CSVVMLGRGLYEQYV. DNA of the CDR3: TGCAGCGTTGTTATGCTTGGCAGGGGTTTATACGAGCAGTACGTC.